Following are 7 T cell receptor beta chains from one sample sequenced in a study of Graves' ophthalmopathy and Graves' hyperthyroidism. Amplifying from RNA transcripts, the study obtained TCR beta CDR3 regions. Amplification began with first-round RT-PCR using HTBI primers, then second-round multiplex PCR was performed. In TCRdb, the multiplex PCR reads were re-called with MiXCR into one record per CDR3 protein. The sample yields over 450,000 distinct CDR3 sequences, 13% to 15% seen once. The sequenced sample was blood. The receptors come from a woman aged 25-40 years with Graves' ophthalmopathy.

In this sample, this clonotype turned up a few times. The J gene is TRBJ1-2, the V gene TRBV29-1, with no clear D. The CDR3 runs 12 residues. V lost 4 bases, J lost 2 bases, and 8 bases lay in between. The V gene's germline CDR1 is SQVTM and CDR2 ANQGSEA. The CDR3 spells CSVVGINYGYTF. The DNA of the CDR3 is TGCAGCGTTGTGGGGATCAACTATGGCTACACCTTC.

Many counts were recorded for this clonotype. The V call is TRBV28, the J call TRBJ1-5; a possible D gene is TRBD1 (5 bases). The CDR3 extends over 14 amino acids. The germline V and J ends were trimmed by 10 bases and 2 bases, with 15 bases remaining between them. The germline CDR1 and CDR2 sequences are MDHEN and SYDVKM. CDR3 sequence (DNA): TGTGCCATCCCTGGGGCTGGGGGCAATCAGCCCCAGCATTTT. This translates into CAIPGAGGNQPQHF. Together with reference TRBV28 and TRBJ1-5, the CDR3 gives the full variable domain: DVKVTQSSRYLVKRTGEKVFLECVQDMDHENMFWYRQDPGLGLRLIYFSYDVKMKEKGDIPEGYSVSREKKERFSLILESASTNQTSMYLCAIPGAGGNQPQHFGDGTRLSIL.

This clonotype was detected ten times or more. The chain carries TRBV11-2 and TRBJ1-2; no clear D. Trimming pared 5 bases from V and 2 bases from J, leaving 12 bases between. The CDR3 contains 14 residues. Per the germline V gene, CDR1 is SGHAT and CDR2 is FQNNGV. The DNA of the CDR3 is TGTGCCAGCAGCCCCCATTCAGTAAACTATGGCTACACCTTC. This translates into CASSPHSVNYGYTF.

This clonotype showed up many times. The CDR3 protein is CASSSVNSPLHF. In DNA form, the CDR3 reads TGTGCCAGTAGTTCGGTCAATTCACCCCTCCACTTT. The genes are TRBV19 and TRBJ1-6; no definite D call. CDR3 length: 12 residues. V gave up 5 bases and J gave up 7 bases, with 6 bases separating them. In germline, CDR1 is LNHDA, CDR2 SQIVND (reference sequence).

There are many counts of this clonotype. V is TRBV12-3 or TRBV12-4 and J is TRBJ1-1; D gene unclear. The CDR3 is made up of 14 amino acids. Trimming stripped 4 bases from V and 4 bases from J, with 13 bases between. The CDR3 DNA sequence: TGTGCCAGCAGTTCCTCCGTTGGGCGCACTGAAGCTTTCTTT. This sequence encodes CASSSSVGRTEAFF.

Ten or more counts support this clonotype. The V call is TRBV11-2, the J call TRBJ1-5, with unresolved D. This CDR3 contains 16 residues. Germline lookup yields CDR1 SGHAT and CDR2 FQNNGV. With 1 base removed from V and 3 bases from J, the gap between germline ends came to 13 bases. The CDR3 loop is CASSLVAGLNNQPQHF. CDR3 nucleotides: TGTGCCAGCAGCTTAGTTGCCGGGTTAAACAATCAGCCCCAGCATTTT. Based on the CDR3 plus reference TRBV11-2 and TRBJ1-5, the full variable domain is EAGVAQSPRYKIIEKRQSVAFWCNPISGHATLYWYQQILGQGPKLLIQFQNNGVVDDSQLPKDRFSAERLKGVDSTLKIQPAKLEDSAVYLCASSLVAGLNNQPQHFGDGTRLSIL.

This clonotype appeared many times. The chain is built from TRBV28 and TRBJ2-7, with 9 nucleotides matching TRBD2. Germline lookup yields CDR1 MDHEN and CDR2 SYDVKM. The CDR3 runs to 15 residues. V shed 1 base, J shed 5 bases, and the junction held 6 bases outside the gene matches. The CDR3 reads CASSLFGGRGNEQYF. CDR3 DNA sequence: TGTGCCAGCAGTTTATTTGGCGGGAGGGGCAACGAGCAGTACTTC.